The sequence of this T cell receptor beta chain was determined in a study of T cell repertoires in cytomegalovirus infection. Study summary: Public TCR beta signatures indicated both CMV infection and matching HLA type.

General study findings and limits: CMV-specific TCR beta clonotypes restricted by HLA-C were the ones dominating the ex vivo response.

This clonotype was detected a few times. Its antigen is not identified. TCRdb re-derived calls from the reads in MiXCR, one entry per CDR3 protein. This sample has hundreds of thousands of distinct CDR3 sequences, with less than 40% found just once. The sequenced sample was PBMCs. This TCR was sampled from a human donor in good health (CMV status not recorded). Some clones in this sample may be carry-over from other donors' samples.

The CDR3 sequence is CASSSYREQAGNTIYF. The DNA for the CDR3 is TGTGCCAGCAGCAGCTACAGGGAGCAAGCTGGAAACACCATATATTTT. V gene TRBV28 combines with J gene TRBJ1-3; a weak D match, TRBD1 (6 bases). This CDR3 contains 16 residues. The germline V and J ends were trimmed by 6 bases and 2 bases, with 17 bases remaining between them. Germline CDR1 and CDR2: MDHEN and SYDVKM.